Listed below are T cell receptor beta chains from one sample, sequenced in a study of lymphopenia after photon versus proton radiotherapy. Only in-frame clones appear in the TCRdb table, and some are missing; sequencing was by immunoSEQ multiplex PCR. The table lists 150,000 to 200,000 clones, about 85% of them singletons. This material consisted of peripheral blood, taken from a patient treated with photon-based radiotherapy. Source of these receptors: a man aged 50 to 60 with gastric cancer. Both conserved end residues are part of each CDR3. The D gene is left open where the match is weak. For some rows the clone size is stated as once, few or many, or as a class when expanded; others skip it.

clone_size	v_call	j_call	d_call	cdr3_aa	cdr3_nt
-	TRBV5-4	TRBJ2-5	-	CASSGRTAQETQYF	TGTGCCAGCAGCGGAAGGACAGCCCAAGAGACCCAGTACTTC
-	TRBV6-5	TRBJ2-2	-	CASSPRRATTGELFF	TGTGCCAGCAGTCCCCGACGGGCCACCACCGGGGAGCTGTTTTTT
-	TRBV30	TRBJ2-5	-	CAWTSDSYQMETQYF	TGTGCCTGGACCTCAGACAGCTATCAAATGGAGACCCAGTACTTC
-	TRBV10-3	TRBJ2-7	-	CAISEGPSYEQYF	TGTGCCATCAGTGAGGGACCCTCCTACGAGCAGTACTTC
-	TRBV5-1	TRBJ1-1	-	CASSLRENTEAFF	TGCGCCAGCAGCTTGAGGGAGAACACTGAAGCTTTCTTT
-	TRBV7-9	TRBJ1-1	TRBD1	CASSFGTGDEAFF	TGTGCCAGCAGCTTTGGGACAGGGGATGAAGCTTTCTTT
-	TRBV29-1	TRBJ2-7	-	CSVEIDAGYEQYF	TGCAGCGTTGAAATAGACGCAGGCTACGAGCAGTACTTC
-	TRBV6-5	TRBJ2-1	TRBD1	CASRRGQGSYNEQFF	TGTGCCAGCAGGCGGGGACAGGGCTCCTACAATGAGCAGTTCTTC
-	TRBV7-7	TRBJ2-2	-	CASSFRNTGELFF	TGTGCCAGCAGCTTCCGGAACACCGGGGAGCTGTTTTTT
once	TRBV27	TRBJ2-4	TRBD2	CASSRLAGDGRAKNIQYF	TGTGCCAGCAGTCGGCTAGCGGGAGACGGCCGAGCCAAAAACATTCAGTACTTC
-	TRBV30	TRBJ1-5	-	CAWSETAGRDQPQHF	TGTGCCTGGAGCGAGACAGCCGGCCGTGATCAGCCCCAGCATTTT
-	TRBV10-3	TRBJ2-5	TRBD2	CATLAGELETQYF	TGTGCCACCTTAGCGGGAGAACTGGAGACCCAGTACTTC
-	TRBV6-5	TRBJ1-2	-	CASSPQGGNGYTF	TGTGCCAGCAGTCCTCAGGGTGGGAATGGCTACACCTTC
-	TRBV18	TRBJ2-7	-	CASSPGQSYEQYF	TGTGCCAGCTCACCCGGACAGTCCTACGAGCAGTACTTC
-	TRBV27	TRBJ1-2	-	CASSFFAGSYGYTF	TGTGCCAGCAGTTTTTTCGCCGGTTCCTATGGCTACACCTTC
-	TRBV5-4	TRBJ1-2	-	CASSPPGTYGYTF	TGTGCCAGCAGCCCCCCCGGAACCTATGGCTACACCTTC
-	TRBV7-8	TRBJ2-2	TRBD2	CASSLRTSGRQNTGELFF	TGTGCCAGCAGCCTGAGGACTAGCGGGAGGCAGAACACCGGGGAGCTGTTTTTT
-	TRBV5-1	TRBJ2-5	-	CASSLEGRGEETQYF	TGCGCCAGCAGCTTGGAGGGCAGGGGAGAAGAGACCCAGTACTTC
-	TRBV5-8	TRBJ2-1	-	CASSTTGSPYNEQFF	TGTGCCAGCAGCACCACAGGGTCCCCATACAATGAGCAGTTCTTC
-	TRBV27	TRBJ2-1	-	CASSLSRYNEQFF	TGTGCCAGCAGTCTTTCTAGATACAATGAGCAGTTCTTC
-	TRBV9	TRBJ2-2	-	CASSVDTSITNTGELFF	TGTGCCAGCAGCGTAGATACTAGCATAACGAACACCGGGGAGCTGTTTTTT
-	TRBV6-5	TRBJ1-1	-	CASRGLTEAFF	TGTGCCAGCAGGGGACTAACAGAAGCTTTCTTT
-	TRBV4-2	TRBJ2-7	-	CASSHSGGAAPYEQYF	TGTGCCAGCAGCCATAGTGGGGGAGCGGCCCCCTACGAGCAGTACTTC
-	TRBV27	TRBJ2-1	-	CASSLGGFYNEQFF	TGTGCCAGCAGTTTAGGCGGTTTTTACAATGAGCAGTTCTTC
-	TRBV19	TRBJ2-5	TRBD2	CASSQEGLALETQYF	TGTGCCAGTAGCCAGGAGGGACTAGCGTTAGAGACCCAGTACTTC
-	TRBV6-5	TRBJ2-7	-	CASSYSTGRGHEQYF	TGTGCCAGCAGTTACTCAACCGGGCGTGGCCACGAGCAGTACTTC
-	TRBV21-1	TRBJ2-5	-	CASSKVLGGDQQETQYF	TGTGCCAGCAGCAAAGTCCTAGGCGGGGATCAACAAGAGACCCAGTACTTC
-	TRBV2	TRBJ2-7	-	CASSEEGGTVSYEQYF	TGTGCCAGCAGTGAAGAGGGCGGGACGGTCTCCTACGAGCAGTACTTC
-	TRBV11-3	TRBJ2-1	-	CASSHKGFEQFF	TGTGCCAGCAGCCATAAGGGGTTTGAGCAGTTCTTC